The rows below give T cell receptor beta chains drawn from one sample of a study of identical twins. TCRdb passed the 5' RACE reads through MiXCR, listing each CDR3 protein once. The sample lists roughly 720,000 distinct CDR3 sequences, roughly 18% occurring once. This same sample was also taken into another study, of T cells expressing NK-cell markers.

Sequencing was performed on PBMCs. These receptors were taken from a woman aged 18 to 35 in good health. CDR3s include the opening cysteine and the closing phenylalanine or tryptophan. The D gene is left open where the match is weak.

V,D,CDR3
TRBV7-8,.,CASSSGTPGYTF
TRBV20-1,TRBD1,CSAGPGTGVYEQYF
TRBV7-8,.,CASSLVGGLGEQYF
TRBV20-1,.,CSARGKGLGEQFF
TRBV12-3/TRBV12-4,.,CASSPLNTQYF
TRBV6-1,.,CASSRSFTENYGYTF
TRBV7-6,TRBD2,CASSSLDILAGGNTQYF
TRBV7-9,.,CASRLFHTEAFF
TRBV7-8,TRBD2,CASSLARLAGASYEQYF
TRBV5-6,.,CASNSGGTEAFF
TRBV4-1,TRBD2,CASSQDRGGQNTGELFF
TRBV6-1,TRBD1,CASREGGTGSYNEQFF
TRBV7-9,.,CSSSYRDTEAFF
TRBV7-9,TRBD1,CASSPQGGSGNQPQHF
TRBV12-3/TRBV12-4,.,CASSQTRPRVTDTQYF
TRBV20-1,TRBD1,CSAHRGPNQPQHF
TRBV18,TRBD1,CASSPGMTGANTEAFF
TRBV20-1,TRBD2,CSASWLADSYEQYF
TRBV10-3,TRBD2,CAISAGLAGDNEQFF
TRBV29-1,.,CSVTLGRGRGGSDEQFF
TRBV27,TRBD2,CASSLSGLARANVLTF
TRBV12-3/TRBV12-4,TRBD2,CASSPTGTRSNEQYF
TRBV7-8,.,CASSQTLSYEQYF
TRBV9,.,CASSALGNYGYTF
TRBV5-1,.,CASSPIGVSYEQYF
TRBV4-3,.,CASSQDGRGAYNEQFF
TRBV5-1,TRBD2,CASSPSHHLAGTTDTQYF
TRBV29-1,.,CSGKGGGTDTQYF
TRBV4-3,.,CASSQERGNYGYTF